This entry concerns a single T cell receptor (beta chain). This specimen comes from a study of blood T cells in healthy people across ages. The germline CDR1 and CDR2 sequences are MNHEY and SMNVEV (reference sequence). The CDR3 runs 17 residues. With 8 bases removed from V and 0 bases from J, the gap between germline ends came to 21 bases. Next came a second PCR, run for 7 to 11 cycles, which used a sample-barcoded 5' primer along with a J-beta primer mix. Each CDR3 protein gets one entry after TCRdb re-called the 5' RACE reads with MiXCR. The sample consists of approximately 900,000 distinct CDR3 sequences, under 35% of them appearing once. These data were also reused for a study on T cells of mothers and their children. That work states: The donor cohort consisted of a few healthy Caucasian mothers and their six children.

This chain connects TRBV27 to TRBJ2-3; D may be TRBD2 (6 bases). The sequenced sample was blood. The sequence was collected from a woman in her thirties or forties in good health. The CDR3 spells CASVSENRDSSTDTQYF. CDR3 bases: TGTGCCAGCGTTTCCGAAAACCGGGACTCGAGCACAGATACGCAGTATTTT.